These 18 T cell receptor beta chains originate from one sample sequenced in a study of human T cells and chemical hapten exposure. TCRdb passed the RACE reads through MiXCR, listing each CDR3 protein once. The sample contains about 93,000 distinct CDR3 sequences, about 10% of which appear only once. The time point: healthy volunteer bleed at 2 weeks. Total RNA was isolated from unfractionated whole blood. Sequences were obtained from whole blood. The receptor source for this set is a female donor in good health. Some clones in this sample may be carry-over from other donors' samples.

This clonotype was seen only a few times. The J gene is TRBJ2-7, the V gene TRBV14; D is unclear. This CDR3 spans 15 amino acids. Germline-derived CDR1 and CDR2 are SGHDN and FVKESK. With 1 base removed from V and 3 bases from J, the gap between germline ends came to 13 bases. CDR3 region: CASSQGAWTGYEQYF. The DNA for the CDR3 is TGTGCCAGCAGCCAAGGGGCTTGGACCGGCTACGAGCAGTACTTC.

This clonotype was counted a few times. The rearrangement uses TRBV3-1 and TRBJ2-7; D is unclear. Between the trimmed V and J ends, which lost 3 bases and 7 bases, there was a span of 16 bases. The CDR3 extends over 14 amino acids. The germline gives CDR1 LGHDT, CDR2 YNNKEL (reference sequence). The CDR3 spells CASSHPGLLGEQYF. The DNA of the CDR3 is TGTGCCAGCAGCCACCCGGGCTTACTGGGGGAGCAGTACTTC.

There are a few counts of this clonotype. The rearrangement links TRBV7-9 to TRBJ2-1; D gene ambiguous. The CDR3 has 13 residues. Germline CDR1 SEHNR, CDR2 FQNEAQ (reference sequence). Trimming shortened V by 1 base and J by 13 bases, and 14 bases separated the two germline ends. The CDR3 bases are TGTGCCAGCAGCTTAGGATTCGGGTATCCACAGTTCTTC. Translation gives CASSLGFGYPQFF.

The chain recombines TRBV20-1 with TRBJ1-5, with 8 bases lining up with TRBD1. Germline CDR1 is DFQATT and CDR2 is SNEGSKA (reference sequence). This CDR3 contains 13 residues. The ends lost 6 bases at V and 3 bases at J; junction bases unmatched: 4. This CDR3 reads CSARTGYNQPQHF. The CDR3, as DNA: TGCAGTGCACGGACAGGGTACAATCAGCCCCAGCATTTT.

This clonotype has more than one count but fewer than ten. The chain recombines TRBV2 with TRBJ1-5, with 8 bases lining up with TRBD1. V shed 5 bases and J 6 bases; nucleotides not matched to a gene: 9. The CDR3 is 15 amino acids. Germline V gene sequence: CDR1 SNHLY, CDR2 FYNNEI. The DNA for the CDR3 is TGTGCCAGCAGTCTTCCGACAGGGGCCTCTCAGCCCCAGCATTTT. Translated, it gives CASSLPTGASQPQHF.

This clonotype appeared many times. The V gene is TRBV28, the J gene TRBJ2-7, with TRBD2 identical over 7 bases. Germline V gene data show CDR1 as MDHEN and CDR2 as SYDVKM. V lost 4 bases to trimming and J lost 2 bases; unmatched junction nucleotides: 5. The CDR3 is made up of 14 amino acids. CDR3 residues: CASSYPGGAYEQYF. The CDR3 DNA reads TGTGCCAGCAGTTATCCGGGGGGAGCCTACGAGCAGTACTTC.

This clonotype was detected many times. The CDR3 here is CASRDRNTEAFF. The CDR3 nucleotides are TGTGCCAGCAGAGACCGGAACACTGAAGCTTTCTTT. This chain connects TRBV12-3 or TRBV12-4 to TRBJ1-1; D gene unclear. The CDR3 contains 12 residues. The ends were cut back, 6 bases at V and 1 base at J, with 6 bases in the middle.

This clonotype has a count of ten or more. V and J are TRBV5-1 and TRBJ1-4; D unclear. The CDR3 runs 12 residues. Trimming pared 5 bases from V and 4 bases from J, leaving 6 bases between. Germline values: CDR1 SGHRS, CDR2 YFSETQ. The CDR3, as DNA: TGCGCCAGCAGTGAGGATAATGAAAAACTGTTTTTT. Amino acids: CASSEDNEKLFF.

This clonotype occurred a few times. The rearrangement joins TRBV20-1 to TRBJ2-3, with D perhaps TRBD1 or TRBD2 (5 bases each). This CDR3 has 13 residues. The germline V gene encodes CDR1 DFQATT and CDR2 SNEGSKA (reference sequence). With 2 bases removed from V and 0 bases from J, the gap between germline ends came to 6 bases. For the CDR3, the DNA is TGCAGTGCTAGAAGGGACAGCACAGATACGCAGTATTTT. Protein: CSARRDSTDTQYF.

This clonotype was detected a few times. The rearrangement links TRBV30 to TRBJ2-7, with a possible D match to TRBD2 (5 bases). The ends were cut back, 0 bases at V and 3 bases at J, with 12 bases in the middle. Germline CDR1 GTSNPN, CDR2 SVGIG (reference sequence). The CDR3 spans 14 residues. CDR3 residues: CAWSVIPRDYEQYF. The CDR3 DNA follows: TGTGCCTGGAGTGTTATCCCCCGGGACTACGAGCAGTACTTC.

This clonotype was counted a few times. This rearrangement joins TRBV6-2 or TRBV6-3 to TRBJ1-5; 8 positions agree with TRBD1. The CDR3 totals 13 residues. CDR1 and CDR2 from the germline V gene are MNHEY and SVGEGT. With 4 bases clipped from V and 5 bases from J, the junction kept 1 base outside the gene matches. The DNA of the CDR3 is TGTGCCAGCAGTTCGACAGGGGATCAGCCCCAGCATTTT. It encodes CASSSTGDQPQHF.

This clonotype was recorded at least ten times. The gene calls are TRBV6-1 and TRBJ2-1; D ambiguous. This CDR3 is 12 amino acids long. The germline CDR1 and CDR2 sequences are MNHNS and SASEGT. V gave up 5 bases and J gave up 7 bases, with 9 bases separating them. CDR3 region: CASSLTGNEQFF. The CDR3 DNA reads TGTGCCAGCAGTTTAACGGGTAATGAGCAGTTCTTC.

V usage is TRBV5-1 and J usage is TRBJ2-1; TRBD2 is a possible D gene (5 bases). The length of the CDR3 is 14 residues. The V gene's germline CDR1 is SGHRS and CDR2 YFSETQ. V was shortened by 4 bases and J by 6 bases, with 14 bases between the two germline ends. This chain's CDR3 is CASSLDGAANEQFF. CDR3 coding DNA: TGCGCCAGCAGCCTGGACGGAGCGGCCAATGAGCAGTTCTTC.

This sequence joins TRBV6-5 and TRBJ2-7; D may be TRBD1 (5 bases). V dropped 2 bases and J dropped 5 bases, with 10 bases sitting between them. This CDR3 is built from 13 residues. The V gene's germline CDR1 is MNHEY and CDR2 SVGAGI. The CDR3 is CASSYQGSDEQYF. CDR3 coding DNA: TGTGCCAGCAGTTACCAGGGCAGCGACGAGCAGTACTTC.

This rearrangement joins TRBV4-1 to TRBJ1-1; D gene unclear. This CDR3 has 14 residues. Germline CDR1 MGHRA, CDR2 YSYEKL. V shed 1 base and J shed 3 bases, with 9 bases lying between them. The chain's CDR3 is CASSQVGRDTEAFF. In DNA, the CDR3 is TGCGCCAGCAGCCAAGTTGGAAGGGACACTGAAGCTTTCTTT.

This clonotype came up many times. V gene TRBV7-9 combines with J gene TRBJ2-5; D is perhaps TRBD1 (5 bases). Trimming took off 5 bases at V and 5 bases at J, with 12 bases between the two ends. CDR1 SEHNR and CDR2 FQNEAQ come from the germline V gene (reference sequence). The CDR3 loop spans 13 amino acids. The CDR3 reads CASSPSAGETQYF. As DNA, the CDR3 is TGTGCCAGCAGCCCCTCAGCAGGGGAGACCCAGTACTTC.

The rearrangement links TRBV12-3 or TRBV12-4 to TRBJ1-5, with D perhaps TRBD1 (5 bases). This CDR3 has 15 residues. V lost 5 bases and J 2 bases, leaving 13 bases between the germline ends. The CDR3 region is CASSTGRGGNQPQHF. The CDR3 DNA sequence: TGTGCCAGCAGTACGGGGAGGGGAGGCAATCAGCCCCAGCATTTT.

About this clonotype itself: Relative to the germline gene, one junction end is altered; a read error may explain this. The V call is TRBV6-2 or TRBV6-3, the J call TRBJ2-1; D is perhaps TRBD2 (5 bases). Germline CDR1 reads MNHEY; CDR2 reads SVGEGT. The CDR3 runs 12 residues. CDR3: CAGSWGANEQFF. The CDR3 DNA sequence: TGTGCCGGCAGTTGGGGAGCGAATGAGCAGTTCTTC.